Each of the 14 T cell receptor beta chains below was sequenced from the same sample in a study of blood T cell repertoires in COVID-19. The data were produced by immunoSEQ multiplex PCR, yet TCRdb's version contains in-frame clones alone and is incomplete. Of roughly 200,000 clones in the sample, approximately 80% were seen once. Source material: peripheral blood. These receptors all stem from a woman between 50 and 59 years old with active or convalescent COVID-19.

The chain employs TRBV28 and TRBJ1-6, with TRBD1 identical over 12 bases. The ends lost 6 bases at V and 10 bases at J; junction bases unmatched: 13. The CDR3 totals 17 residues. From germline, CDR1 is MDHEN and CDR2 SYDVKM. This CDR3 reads CASSLFRDRGLGSPLHF. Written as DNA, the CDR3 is TGTGCCAGCAGCCTTTTCCGGGACAGGGGGCTCGGATCACCCCTCCACTTT.

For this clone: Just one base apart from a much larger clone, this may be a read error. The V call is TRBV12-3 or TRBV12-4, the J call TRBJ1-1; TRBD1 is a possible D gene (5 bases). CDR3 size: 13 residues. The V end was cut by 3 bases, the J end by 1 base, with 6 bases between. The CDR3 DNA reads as TGTGCCAGCAGTTTCGGACAGAACACTGAAGCTTTCTTT. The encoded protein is CASSFGQNTEAFF.

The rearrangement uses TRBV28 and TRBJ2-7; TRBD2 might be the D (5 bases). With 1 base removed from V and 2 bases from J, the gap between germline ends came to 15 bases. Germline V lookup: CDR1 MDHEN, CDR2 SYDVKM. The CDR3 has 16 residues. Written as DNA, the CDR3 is TGTGCCAGCAGTTTATCCGTCGACTATTTAACCTACGAGCAGTACTTC. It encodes CASSLSVDYLTYEQYF. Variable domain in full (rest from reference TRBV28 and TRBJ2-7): DVKVTQSSRYLVKRTGEKVFLECVQDMDHENMFWYRQDPGLGLRLIYFSYDVKMKEKGDIPEGYSVSREKKERFSLILESASTNQTSMYLCASSLSVDYLTYEQYFGPGTRLTVT.

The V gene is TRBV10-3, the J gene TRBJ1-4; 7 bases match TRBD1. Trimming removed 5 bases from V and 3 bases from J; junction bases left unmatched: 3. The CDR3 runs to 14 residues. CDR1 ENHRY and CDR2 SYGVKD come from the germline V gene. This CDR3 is CAISTGDANEKLFF. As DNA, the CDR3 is TGTGCCATCAGTACAGGGGACGCTAATGAAAAACTGTTTTTT.

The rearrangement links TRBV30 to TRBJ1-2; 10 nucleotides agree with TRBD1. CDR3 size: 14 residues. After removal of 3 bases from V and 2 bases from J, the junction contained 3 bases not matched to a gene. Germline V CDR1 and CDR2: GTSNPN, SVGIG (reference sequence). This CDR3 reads CAWRDRGFNYGYTF. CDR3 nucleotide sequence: TGTGCCTGGAGGGACAGGGGGTTCAACTATGGCTACACCTTC. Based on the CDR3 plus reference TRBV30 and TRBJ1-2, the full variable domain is SQTIHQWPATLVQPVGSPLSLECTVEGTSNPNLYWYRQAAGRGLQLLFYSVGIGQISSEVPQNLSASRPQDRQFILSSKKLLLSDSGFYLCAWRDRGFNYGYTFGSGTRLTVV.

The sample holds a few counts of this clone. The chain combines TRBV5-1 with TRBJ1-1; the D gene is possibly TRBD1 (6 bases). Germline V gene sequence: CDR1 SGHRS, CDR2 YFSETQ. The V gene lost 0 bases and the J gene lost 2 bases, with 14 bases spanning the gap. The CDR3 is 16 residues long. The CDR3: CASSLAHGRGNTEAFF. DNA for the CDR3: TGCGCCAGCAGCTTGGCTCACGGCAGGGGCAACACTGAAGCTTTCTTT.

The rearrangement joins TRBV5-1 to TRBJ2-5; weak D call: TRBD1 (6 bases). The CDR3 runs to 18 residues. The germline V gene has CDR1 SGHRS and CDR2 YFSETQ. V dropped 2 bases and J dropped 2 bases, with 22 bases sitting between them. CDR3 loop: CASSFGRGPPFGQETQYF. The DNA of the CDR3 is TGCGCCAGCAGCTTTGGCAGGGGACCCCCTTTTGGGCAAGAGACCCAGTACTTC.

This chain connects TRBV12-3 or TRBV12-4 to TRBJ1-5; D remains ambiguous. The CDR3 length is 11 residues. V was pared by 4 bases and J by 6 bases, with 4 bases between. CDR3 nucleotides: TGTGCCAGCAGTTACGGTCAGCCCCAGCATTTT. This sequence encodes CASSYGQPQHF.

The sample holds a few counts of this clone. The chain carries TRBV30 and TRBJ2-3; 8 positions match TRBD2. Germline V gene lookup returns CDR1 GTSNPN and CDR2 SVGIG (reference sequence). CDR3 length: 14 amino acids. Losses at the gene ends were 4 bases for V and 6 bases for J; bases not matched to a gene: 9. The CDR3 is CAWTKPGGEDTQYF. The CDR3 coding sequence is TGTGCCTGGACCAAACCGGGGGGGGAGGATACGCAGTATTTT.

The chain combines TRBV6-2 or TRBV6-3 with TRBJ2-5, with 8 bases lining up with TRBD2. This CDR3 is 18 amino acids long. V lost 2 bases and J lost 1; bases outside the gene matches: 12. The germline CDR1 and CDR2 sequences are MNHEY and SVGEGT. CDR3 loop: CASSYLVGVAGTQETQYF. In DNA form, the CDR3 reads TGTGCCAGCAGTTACCTCGTTGGAGTAGCGGGGACCCAAGAGACCCAGTACTTC.

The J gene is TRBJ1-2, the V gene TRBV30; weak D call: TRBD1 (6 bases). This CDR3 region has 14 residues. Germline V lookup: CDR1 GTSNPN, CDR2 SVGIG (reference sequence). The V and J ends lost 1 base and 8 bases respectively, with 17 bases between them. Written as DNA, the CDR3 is TGTGCCTGGAGTGGGGACACTTCGCCAATGGGCTACACCTTC. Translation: CAWSGDTSPMGYTF.

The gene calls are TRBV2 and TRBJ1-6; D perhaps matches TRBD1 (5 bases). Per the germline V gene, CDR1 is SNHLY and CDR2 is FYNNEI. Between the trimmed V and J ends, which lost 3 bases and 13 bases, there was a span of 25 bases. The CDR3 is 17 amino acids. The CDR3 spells CASSEGRAALGGRPLHF. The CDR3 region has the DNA TGTGCCAGCAGTGAGGGTCGGGCAGCTTTGGGGGGAAGGCCCCTCCACTTT.

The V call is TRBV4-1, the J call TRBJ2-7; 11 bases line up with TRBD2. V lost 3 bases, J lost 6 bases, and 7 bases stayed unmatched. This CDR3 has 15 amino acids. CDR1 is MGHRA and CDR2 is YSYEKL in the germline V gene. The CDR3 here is CASSHSTSGSFEQYF. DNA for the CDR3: TGCGCCAGCAGCCATTCTACTAGCGGGAGTTTCGAGCAGTACTTC.

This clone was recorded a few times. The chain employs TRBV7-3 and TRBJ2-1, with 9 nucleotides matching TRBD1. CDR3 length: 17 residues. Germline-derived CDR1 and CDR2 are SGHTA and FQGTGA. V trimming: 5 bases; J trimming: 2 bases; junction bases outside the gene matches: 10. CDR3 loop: CASSKFPGTGTYNEQFF. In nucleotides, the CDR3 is TGTGCCAGCAGCAAGTTTCCTGGGACAGGGACCTACAATGAGCAGTTCTTC.